Sequencing of this T cell receptor beta chain was carried out in a study of T cells expressing NK-cell markers. The wider study: Within the sequenced cohort of eight donors, seven exhibited HCMV seropositivity and one was seronegative. Findings and limits, study-wide: One observes that, in a handful of donors, these clonotypes were also the leading ones within the CD3+CD56-NKG2C+ fraction.

From the 5' RACE reads, TCRdb lists one entry per CDR3 protein and no DNA. In total, the table holds about half a million distinct CDR3 sequences. Germline CDR1 reads MGHRA; CDR2 reads YSYEKL. The CDR3 contains 16 residues. As regards this clonotype: What it binds is not known.

The clonotype originates from a woman between 50 and 59 years old in good health. The chain couples TRBV4-1 to TRBJ2-7; without DNA, the TCRdb call of TRBD2 cannot be checked. Material: blood T cells: a sorted CD56 or NKG2C T cell subset, CD4+ or CD8+ T cells, or bulk PBMC T cells (not recorded which). CDR3 sequence: CASSQFPEPITYEQYF.